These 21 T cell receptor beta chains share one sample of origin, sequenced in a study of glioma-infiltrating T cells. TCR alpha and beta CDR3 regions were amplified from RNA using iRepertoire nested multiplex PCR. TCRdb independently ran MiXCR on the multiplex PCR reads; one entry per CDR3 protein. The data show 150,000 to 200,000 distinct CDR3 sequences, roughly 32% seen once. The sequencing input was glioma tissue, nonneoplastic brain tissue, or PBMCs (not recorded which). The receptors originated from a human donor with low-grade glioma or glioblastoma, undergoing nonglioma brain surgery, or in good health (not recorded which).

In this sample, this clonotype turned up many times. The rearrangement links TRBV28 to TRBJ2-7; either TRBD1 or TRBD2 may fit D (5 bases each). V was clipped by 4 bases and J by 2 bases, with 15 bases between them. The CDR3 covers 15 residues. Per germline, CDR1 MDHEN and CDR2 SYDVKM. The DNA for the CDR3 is TGTGCCAGCAGTTCCACCGGGACGGCCCCCTACGAGCAGTACTTC. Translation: CASSSTGTAPYEQYF. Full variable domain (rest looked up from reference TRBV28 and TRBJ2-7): DVKVTQSSRYLVKRTGEKVFLECVQDMDHENMFWYRQDPGLGLRLIYFSYDVKMKEKGDIPEGYSVSREKKERFSLILESASTNQTSMYLCASSSTGTAPYEQYFGPGTRLTVT.

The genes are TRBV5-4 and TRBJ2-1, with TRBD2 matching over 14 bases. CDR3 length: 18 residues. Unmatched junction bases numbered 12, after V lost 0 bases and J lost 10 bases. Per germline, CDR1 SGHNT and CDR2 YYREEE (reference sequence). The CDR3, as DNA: TGTGCCAGCAGCTTGGGACTAGCGGGAGGGCCGCTCATCGGGGAGCAGTTCTTC. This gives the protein CASSLGLAGGPLIGEQFF.

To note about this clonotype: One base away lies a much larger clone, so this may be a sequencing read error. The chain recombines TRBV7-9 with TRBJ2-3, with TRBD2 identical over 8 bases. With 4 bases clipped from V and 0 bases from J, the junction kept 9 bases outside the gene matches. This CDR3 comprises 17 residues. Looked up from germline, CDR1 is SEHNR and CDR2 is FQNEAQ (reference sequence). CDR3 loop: CASSSYLAGTSTDTQYF. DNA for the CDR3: TGTGCCAGCAGCTCGTACCTAGCGGGCACTAGCACAGATACGCAGTATTTT.

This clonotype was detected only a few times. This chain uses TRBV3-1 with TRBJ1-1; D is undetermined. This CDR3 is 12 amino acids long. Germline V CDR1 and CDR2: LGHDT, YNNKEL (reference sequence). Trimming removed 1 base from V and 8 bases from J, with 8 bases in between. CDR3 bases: TGTGCCAGCAGCCAAGGGGCAGGAGAAGCTTTCTTT. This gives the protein CASSQGAGEAFF.

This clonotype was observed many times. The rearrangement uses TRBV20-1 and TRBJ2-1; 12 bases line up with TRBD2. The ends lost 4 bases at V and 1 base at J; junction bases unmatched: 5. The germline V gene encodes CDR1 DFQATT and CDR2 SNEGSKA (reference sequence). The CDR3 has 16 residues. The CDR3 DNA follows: TGCAGTGCTAAGGGACTAGCGGGCCGATCCTACAATGAGCAGTTCTTC. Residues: CSAKGLAGRSYNEQFF.

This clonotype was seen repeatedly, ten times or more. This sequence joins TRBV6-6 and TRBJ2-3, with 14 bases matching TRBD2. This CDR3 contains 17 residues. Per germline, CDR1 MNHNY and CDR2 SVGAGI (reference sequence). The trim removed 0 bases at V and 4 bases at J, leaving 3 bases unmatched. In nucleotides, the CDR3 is TGTGCCAGCAGTTACTCGACTAGCGGGAGGGCCCCAGATACGCAGTATTTT. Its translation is CASSYSTSGRAPDTQYF.

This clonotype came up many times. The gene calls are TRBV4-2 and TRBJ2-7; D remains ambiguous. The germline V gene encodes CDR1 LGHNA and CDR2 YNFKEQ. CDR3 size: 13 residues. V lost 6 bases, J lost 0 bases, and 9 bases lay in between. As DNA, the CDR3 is TGTGCCAGCAGTCCAAATCCCTCCTACGAGCAGTACTTC. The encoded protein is CASSPNPSYEQYF.

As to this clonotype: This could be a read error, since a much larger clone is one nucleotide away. CDR3 DNA sequence: TGCGCCAGCAGCTTGGAGGGCCTCGGGAAGCAGTTCTTC. This codes for CASSLEGLGKQFF. The chain carries TRBV5-1 and TRBJ2-1; a possible D gene is TRBD2 (5 bases). V was pared by 0 bases and J by 11 bases, with 12 bases between. The germline V gene has CDR1 SGHRS and CDR2 YFSETQ. This CDR3 region has 13 residues.

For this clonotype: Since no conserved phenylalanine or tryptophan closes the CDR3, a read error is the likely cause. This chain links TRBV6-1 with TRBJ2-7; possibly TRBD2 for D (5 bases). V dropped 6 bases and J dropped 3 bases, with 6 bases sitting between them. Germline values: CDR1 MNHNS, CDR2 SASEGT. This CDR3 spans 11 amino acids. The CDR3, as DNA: TGTGCCAGCAGGAGGGACTACGAGCAGTACTAC. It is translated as CASRRDYEQYY.

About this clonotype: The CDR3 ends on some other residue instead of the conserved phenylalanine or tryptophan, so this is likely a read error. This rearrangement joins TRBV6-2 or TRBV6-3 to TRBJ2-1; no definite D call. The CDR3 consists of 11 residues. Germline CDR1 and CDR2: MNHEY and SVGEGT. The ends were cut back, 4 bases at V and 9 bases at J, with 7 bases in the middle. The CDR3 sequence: CASSCAPEQFL. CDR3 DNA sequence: TGTGCCAGCAGTTGTGCGCCTGAGCAGTTCCTC.

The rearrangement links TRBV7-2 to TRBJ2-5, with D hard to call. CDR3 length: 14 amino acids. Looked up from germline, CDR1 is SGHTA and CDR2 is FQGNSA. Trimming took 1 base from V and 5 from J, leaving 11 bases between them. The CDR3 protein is CASSLGMRHETQYF. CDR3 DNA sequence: TGTGCCAGCAGCTTAGGGATGCGTCATGAGACCCAGTACTTC.

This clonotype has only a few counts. CDR3: CASTGQAAGNTIYF. The CDR3 region has the DNA TGTGCCAGTACAGGGCAGGCAGCTGGAAACACCATATATTTT. The V call is TRBV19, the J call TRBJ1-3; possible D gene TRBD1, 5 bases. This CDR3 region has 14 residues. Germline CDR1 is LNHDA and CDR2 is SQIVND (reference sequence). V was trimmed by 7 bases and J by 2 bases, leaving 12 bases between them.

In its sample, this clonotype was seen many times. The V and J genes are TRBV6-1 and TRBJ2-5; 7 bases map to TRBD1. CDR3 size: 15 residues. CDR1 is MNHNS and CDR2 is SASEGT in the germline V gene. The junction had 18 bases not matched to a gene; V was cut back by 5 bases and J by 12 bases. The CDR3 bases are TGTGCCAGCAGTAACACAGGGGCCAAGCTGTTCTCTAAGTACTTC. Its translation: CASSNTGAKLFSKYF.

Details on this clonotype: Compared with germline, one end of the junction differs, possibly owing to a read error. This chain's CDR3 is CASILRPSTDTQYF. In nucleotides, the CDR3 is TGTGCCAGCATCTTACGGCCAAGCACAGATACGCAGTATTTT. The chain links TRBV7-2 to TRBJ2-3; D not certain. This CDR3 is 14 amino acids long. CDR1 and CDR2 (germline): SGHTA, FQGNSA.

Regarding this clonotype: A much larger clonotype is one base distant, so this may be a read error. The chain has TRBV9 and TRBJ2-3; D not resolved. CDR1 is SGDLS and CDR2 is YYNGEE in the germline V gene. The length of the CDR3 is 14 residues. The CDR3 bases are TGTGCCAGCAGAGTAGGCGGCACCACAGATACGCAGTATTTT. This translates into CASRVGGTTDTQYF.

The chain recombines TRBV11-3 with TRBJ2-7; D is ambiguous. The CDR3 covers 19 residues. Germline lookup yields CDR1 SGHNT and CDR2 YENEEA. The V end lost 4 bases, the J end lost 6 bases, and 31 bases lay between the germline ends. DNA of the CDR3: TGTGCCAGCAGCTACCAACATAACCCCAACCTTGAAACCTGTTTCGAGCAGTACTTC. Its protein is CASSYQHNPNLETCFEQYF.

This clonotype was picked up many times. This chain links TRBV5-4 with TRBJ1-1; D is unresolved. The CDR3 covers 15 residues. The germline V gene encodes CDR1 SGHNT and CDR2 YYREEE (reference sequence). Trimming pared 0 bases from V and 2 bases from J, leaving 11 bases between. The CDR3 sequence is CASSLVMGRNTEAFF. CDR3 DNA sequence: TGTGCCAGCAGCTTGGTAATGGGCAGAAACACTGAAGCTTTCTTT.

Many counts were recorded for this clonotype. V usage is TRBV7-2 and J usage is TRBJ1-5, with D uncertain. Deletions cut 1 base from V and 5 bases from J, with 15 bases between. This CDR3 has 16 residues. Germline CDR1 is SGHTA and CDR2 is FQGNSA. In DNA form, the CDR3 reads TGTGCCAGCAGCTTAGGAGTGGCTGGGGTAGATCAGCCCCAGCATTTT. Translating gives CASSLGVAGVDQPQHF.

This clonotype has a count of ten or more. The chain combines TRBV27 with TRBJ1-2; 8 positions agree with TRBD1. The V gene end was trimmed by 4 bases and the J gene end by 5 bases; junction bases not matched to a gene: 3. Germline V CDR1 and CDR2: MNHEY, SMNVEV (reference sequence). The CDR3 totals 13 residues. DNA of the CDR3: TGTGCCAGCAGTTCGGGACAGGCTTATGGCTACACCTTC. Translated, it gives CASSSGQAYGYTF.

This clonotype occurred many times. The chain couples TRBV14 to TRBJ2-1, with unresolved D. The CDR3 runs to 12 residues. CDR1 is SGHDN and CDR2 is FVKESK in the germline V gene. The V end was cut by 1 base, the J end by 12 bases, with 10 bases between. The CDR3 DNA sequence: TGTGCCAGCAGCCAAGGTCGGTGGGCGCAGTTCTTC. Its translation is CASSQGRWAQFF.

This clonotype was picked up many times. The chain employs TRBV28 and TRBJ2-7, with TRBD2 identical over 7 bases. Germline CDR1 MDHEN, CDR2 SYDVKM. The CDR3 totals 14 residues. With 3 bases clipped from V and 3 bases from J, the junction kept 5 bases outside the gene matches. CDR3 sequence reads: CASSFGGRFYEQYF. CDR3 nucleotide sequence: TGTGCCAGCAGTTTTGGCGGGAGATTCTACGAGCAGTACTTC. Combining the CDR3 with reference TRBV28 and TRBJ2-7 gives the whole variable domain DVKVTQSSRYLVKRTGEKVFLECVQDMDHENMFWYRQDPGLGLRLIYFSYDVKMKEKGDIPEGYSVSREKKERFSLILESASTNQTSMYLCASSFGGRFYEQYFGPGTRLTVT.